Presented here are 26 T cell receptor beta chains from one specimen sequenced in a study of T-cell reconstitution after alpha-beta-depleted transplantation in children. During its preparation, the TCRbeta library received unique molecular identifiers. MiXCR, applied by TCRdb to the PCR reads, yields one record per CDR3 protein. The table shows 210,000 or so distinct CDR3 sequences, with roughly a tenth occurring only once. Material: PBMCs, obtained before TCRalphabeta/CD19-depleted stem cell transplant. Every receptor here comes from a child younger than two with acute myeloid leukemia, due to receive a stem cell transplant.

This clonotype showed up just a few times. J is TRBJ2-3 and V is TRBV6-2 or TRBV6-3; 7 nucleotides align to TRBD1. CDR1 and CDR2 from the germline V gene are MNHEY and SVGEGT. V trimming: 2 bases; J trimming: 4 bases; junction bases outside the gene matches: 15. CDR3 size: 18 residues. CDR3 in DNA: TGTGCCAGCAGTTACCGGATCCTAACAGGGGTTACGGCAGATACGCAGTATTTT. Residues: CASSYRILTGVTADTQYF.

This clonotype was recorded many times. The chain couples TRBV28 to TRBJ2-3; TRBD2 matches 10 bases. The junction had 8 bases not matched to a gene; V was cut back by 6 bases and J by 2 bases. The CDR3 runs to 16 residues. Germline CDR1 MDHEN, CDR2 SYDVKM. The CDR3 here is CASRPGLAKSTDTQYF. In nucleotides, the CDR3 is TGTGCCAGCAGACCGGGACTAGCGAAATCCACAGATACGCAGTATTTT.

This clonotype was observed many times. V usage is TRBV10-2 and J usage is TRBJ1-3; D gene unclear. Germline V lookup: CDR1 WSHSY, CDR2 SAAADI. V lost 4 bases to trimming and J lost 3 bases, with 10 bases between them. CDR3 length: 14 amino acids. The CDR3: CASSGIQLGNTIYF. CDR3 nucleotides: TGCGCCAGCAGTGGTATACAGCTTGGAAACACCATATATTTT.

Details on this clonotype: This sequence may be a read error, since a much larger clone differs from it by one base. J is TRBJ2-7 and V is TRBV9; D possibly corresponds to TRBD1 (5 bases). Germline V gene sequence: CDR1 SGDLS, CDR2 YYNGEE. The CDR3 has 17 amino acids. DNA of the CDR3: TGTGCCAGCAGCGTAGAGGTCAGGGAAGAGGTATCCTACGAGCTGTACTTC. Translation: CASSVEVREEVSYELYF.

This clonotype came up many times. The chain uses TRBV5-1 and TRBJ2-1; 11 nucleotides align to TRBD2. Germline CDR1 SGHRS, CDR2 YFSETQ. CDR3 length: 15 amino acids. V dropped 3 bases and J dropped 8; count of bases not matched to a gene: 7. The CDR3 reads CASSYIAGGADEQFF. CDR3 nucleotide sequence: TGCGCCAGCAGCTACATAGCGGGAGGGGCGGATGAGCAGTTCTTC.

This chain joins TRBV7-2 and TRBJ2-7; 8 nucleotides line up with TRBD2. The CDR3 is made up of 16 amino acids. After removal of 5 bases from V and 3 bases from J, the junction contained 12 bases not matched to a gene. Looked up from germline, CDR1 is SGHTA and CDR2 is FQGNSA. CDR3: CASSPRLSAGGYEQYF. The DNA for the CDR3 is TGTGCCAGCAGCCCCCGACTATCCGCGGGGGGCTACGAGCAGTACTTC. Based on the CDR3 plus reference TRBV7-2 and TRBJ2-7, the full variable domain is GAGVSQSPSNKVTEKGKDVELRCDPISGHTALYWYRQSLGQGLEFLIYFQGNSAPDKSGLPSDRFSAERTGGSVSTLTIQRTQQEDSAVYLCASSPRLSAGGYEQYFGPGTRLTVT.

This chain connects TRBV6-1 to TRBJ2-7; D might be TRBD2 (6 bases). The CDR3 consists of 15 residues. V lost 2 bases, J lost 3 bases, and 14 bases lay in between. Germline V gene sequence: CDR1 MNHNS, CDR2 SASEGT. The CDR3 loop reads CASSETLEGIYEQYF. The CDR3 bases are TGTGCCAGCAGTGAAACCCTGGAGGGGATCTACGAGCAGTACTTC.

This clonotype was seen repeatedly, ten times or more. The gene calls are TRBV4-1 and TRBJ2-7, with TRBD2 matching over 13 bases. CDR1 and CDR2 from the germline V gene are MGHRA and YSYEKL. Trimming removed 1 base from V and 3 bases from J; junction bases left unmatched: 12. The CDR3 length is 19 residues. The CDR3 here is CASSQGPGTSGDRVYEQYF. CDR3 DNA sequence: TGCGCCAGCAGCCAAGGTCCCGGGACTAGCGGGGATCGGGTCTACGAGCAGTACTTC.

Ten or more counts support this clonotype. V gene TRBV6-5 combines with J gene TRBJ2-3, with D perhaps TRBD2 (6 bases). The CDR3 runs 16 residues. Germline lookup yields CDR1 MNHEY and CDR2 SVGAGI. V lost 4 bases to trimming and J lost 0 bases, with 14 bases between them. The CDR3 loop reads CASSSGSGPSTDTQYF. For the CDR3, the DNA is TGTGCCAGCAGTTCTGGTAGCGGACCTAGCACAGATACGCAGTATTTT.

This clonotype was observed many times. This rearrangement joins TRBV12-3 or TRBV12-4 to TRBJ2-3, with 11 bases fitting TRBD2. V shed 4 bases, J shed 0 bases, and the junction held 0 bases outside the gene matches. The CDR3 is 15 residues long. Here the CDR3 DNA reads TGTGCCAGCAGTTGGACTAGCGGGAGCACAGATACGCAGTATTTT. It encodes CASSWTSGSTDTQYF.

This clonotype was recorded many times. The rearrangement uses TRBV20-1 and TRBJ2-2; no firm D call. This CDR3 contains 14 residues. V was cut by 3 bases and J by 3 bases, with 11 bases left in between. Germline CDR1 and CDR2: DFQATT and SNEGSKA (reference sequence). CDR3 sequence reads: CSASLTTYTGELFF. Written as DNA, the CDR3 is TGCAGTGCTAGCCTAACGACTTACACCGGGGAGCTGTTTTTT.

This clonotype was recorded at least ten times. The chain carries TRBV6-5 and TRBJ2-2; no reliable D call. Per the germline V gene, CDR1 is MNHEY and CDR2 is SVGAGI. The CDR3 sequence is 12 residues long. V dropped 4 bases and J dropped 5 bases, with 5 bases sitting between them. The CDR3 DNA sequence: TGTGCCAGCAGTTCGCGGACCGGGGAGCTGTTTTTT. It codes for CASSSRTGELFF.

This clonotype has ten or more counts. The chain recombines TRBV7-8 with TRBJ1-1; D remains unclear. Looked up from germline, CDR1 is SGHVS and CDR2 is FQNEAQ. V gave up 1 base and J gave up 7 bases, with 10 bases separating them. This CDR3 contains 13 residues. This CDR3 is CASSLGLVDEAFF. The CDR3 DNA sequence: TGTGCCAGCAGCTTAGGCTTAGTCGATGAAGCTTTCTTT. The full variable domain, rest sourced from reference TRBV7-8 and TRBJ1-1, is GAGVSQSPRYKVAKRGQDVALRCDPISGHVSLFWYQQALGQGPEFLTYFQNEAQLDKSGLPSDRFFAERPEGSVSTLKIQRTQQEDSAVYLCASSLGLVDEAFFGQGTRLTVV.

For this clonotype: A read error is likely, as this CDR3 ends without the conserved phenylalanine or tryptophan. The gene calls are TRBV5-4 and TRBJ1-1; D not resolved. Germline V gene data show CDR1 as SGHNT and CDR2 as YYREEE (reference sequence). Trimming stripped 4 bases from V and 1 base from J, with 11 bases between. The CDR3 length is 14 residues. CDR3 protein: CASSTPVPNTEAFV. The CDR3 bases are TGTGCCAGCAGCACGCCTGTTCCGAACACTGAAGCTTTCGTT.

The rearrangement links TRBV18 to TRBJ2-2, with D possibly matching TRBD2 (5 bases). The CDR3 totals 14 residues. The germline V and J ends were trimmed by 1 base and 5 bases, with 8 bases remaining between them. Germline V gives CDR1 KGHSH, CDR2 LQKENI. Here the CDR3 reads CASSPREQTGELFF. The CDR3 DNA is TGTGCCAGCTCACCACGGGAGCAGACCGGGGAGCTGTTTTTT.

A word on this clonotype: The junction differs from germline at one of its ends, possibly a read error. This chain connects TRBV10-3 to TRBJ2-6, with TRBD1 as a possible D gene (6 bases). CDR3 length: 17 amino acids. Germline loops: CDR1 ENHRY, CDR2 SYGVKD. CDR3 loop: CAISEGGLTSVANVLTF. CDR3 bases: TGTGCCATCAGTGAGGGGGGCCTAACCTCTGTGGCCAACGTCCTGACTTTC.

This clonotype appeared many times. The chain is built from TRBV28 and TRBJ2-3, with 7 bases fitting TRBD1. CDR1 is MDHEN, CDR2 SYDVKM, per germline. V shed 6 bases, J shed 0 bases, and the junction held 6 bases outside the gene matches. The CDR3 length is 15 residues. Here the CDR3 reads CASSPGGSSTDTQYF. The CDR3 DNA reads as TGTGCCAGCAGCCCAGGGGGATCTAGCACAGATACGCAGTATTTT.

This clonotype occurred many times. One end of the junction does not line up with germline, which may come from a read error. This chain links TRBV12-3 or TRBV12-4 with TRBJ2-7; D is possibly TRBD2 (6 bases). This CDR3 is 14 amino acids long. The CDR3 sequence: CASSLAEYSYEQYF. The CDR3 nucleotides are TGTGCCAGCAGCTTAGCGGAGTACTCCTACGAGCAGTACTTC.

This clonotype was counted ten times or more. The V and J genes are TRBV6-2 or TRBV6-3 and TRBJ2-7; TRBD2 agrees at 10 bases. The V gene's germline CDR1 is MNHEY and CDR2 SVGEGT. V gave up 6 bases and J gave up 3 bases; unmatched junction bases: 5. The CDR3 spans 14 residues. This chain's CDR3 is CASRRTSGHYEQYF. In DNA form, the CDR3 reads TGTGCCAGCAGAAGGACTAGCGGCCACTACGAGCAGTACTTC.

At least ten counts were recorded for this clonotype. The gene calls are TRBV20-1 and TRBJ2-7; unclear D gene. This CDR3 spans 13 amino acids. V shed 3 bases and J shed 5 bases, with 14 bases lying between them. Per the germline V gene, CDR1 is DFQATT and CDR2 is SNEGSKA (reference sequence). This CDR3 reads CSASIPNIHEQYF. CDR3 sequence (DNA): TGCAGTGCTAGCATCCCTAACATCCACGAGCAGTACTTC.

The chain's CDR3 is CSAARAGDHYNEQFF. The CDR3 coding sequence is TGCAGCGCCGCACGGGCGGGAGATCACTACAATGAGCAGTTCTTC. The V gene is TRBV29-1, the J gene TRBJ2-1, with TRBD2 matching 7 bases. Per germline, CDR1 SQVTM and CDR2 ANQGSEA. The CDR3 is 15 residues long. V shed 7 bases and J 3 bases; nucleotides not matched to a gene: 12.

This clonotype was counted many times. The rearrangement links TRBV5-1 to TRBJ2-2; 11 bases map to TRBD2. J lost 6 bases, V lost 0 bases, and 4 bases had no gene match. The CDR3 has 16 residues. CDR1 is SGHRS and CDR2 is YFSETQ in the germline V gene. CDR3 sequence reads: CASSLVGTSGPGELFF. The DNA for the CDR3 is TGCGCCAGCAGCTTGGTTGGGACTAGCGGCCCCGGGGAGCTGTTTTTT. Supplemented by reference TRBV5-1 and TRBJ2-2, the full variable domain reads KAGVTQTPRYLIKTRGQQVTLSCSPISGHRSVSWYQQTPGQGLQFLFEYFSETQRNKGNFPGRFSGRQFSNSRSEMNVSTLELGDSALYLCASSLVGTSGPGELFFGEGSRLTVL.

The chain carries TRBV20-1 and TRBJ2-7, with D possibly matching TRBD2 (5 bases). The CDR3 is made up of 16 amino acids. In germline, CDR1 is DFQATT, CDR2 SNEGSKA (reference sequence). The V and J ends lost 2 bases and 3 bases respectively, with 20 bases between them. CDR3 DNA: TGCAGTGCTAGACATATTCTAGCCGAATCACTCTACGAGCAGTACTTC. It yields the protein CSARHILAESLYEQYF.

In this sample, this clonotype turned up many times. The chain employs TRBV7-3 and TRBJ2-7, with 8 positions matching TRBD1. This CDR3 region has 14 residues. Germline assignment: CDR1 SGHTA and CDR2 FQGTGA. After removal of 3 bases from V and 4 bases from J, the junction contained 5 bases not matched to a gene. The CDR3 nucleotides are TGTGCCAGCAGCTTGGGCAGGGGGCCTTACGAGCAGTACTTC. It is translated as CASSLGRGPYEQYF.

This clonotype came up many times. The chain employs TRBV11-2 and TRBJ2-1; the D is unclear. The CDR3 extends over 12 amino acids. In germline, CDR1 is SGHAT, CDR2 FQNNGV. Trimming cost V 2 bases and J 11 bases, with 10 bases left between them. CDR3 coding DNA: TGTGCCAGCAGCTTACACGGGTACCAGCAGTTCTTC. It yields the protein CASSLHGYQQFF.

This clonotype was detected many times. The V gene is TRBV28, the J gene TRBJ1-2, with 9 nucleotides matching TRBD1. Germline values: CDR1 MDHEN, CDR2 SYDVKM. The CDR3 is 16 residues long. V shed 5 bases and J 6 bases; nucleotides not matched to a gene: 13. CDR3 region: CASSVGTGPHGDGYTF. Here the CDR3 DNA reads TGTGCCAGCAGTGTAGGGACAGGGCCCCACGGGGATGGCTACACCTTC.